This T cell receptor (beta chain) was sequenced for a study of blood T cell repertoires in COVID-19. Study-level information: Samples representing acute and convalescent COVID-19 were sourced from the United States, Italy and Spain.

The CDR3 length is 16 residues. Trimming removed 0 bases at V and 0 bases at J, with 9 bases between. Per the germline V gene, CDR1 is KGHSH and CDR2 is LQKENI. Only one count was recorded for this clone. As handled by the study authors: Nucleated cell number was recorded as an estimate derived from reference gene primer amplification. Data came from immunoSEQ multiplex PCR; TCRdb stores just in-frame clones and leaves some out. Clonal size and the V and J genes are those of that table, whereas D and trimming came from the DNA. The sample yields roughly 200,000 clones, about 83% seen once. The sequence was obtained from a woman between 65 and 79 years old with active or convalescent COVID-19. The chain is built from TRBV18 and TRBJ2-1; D is undetermined. The sequenced material came from peripheral blood. CDR3 bases: TGTGCCAGCTCACCACCGTCACGGAGCTCCTACAATGAGCAGTTCTTC. Protein product: CASSPPSRSSYNEQFF.